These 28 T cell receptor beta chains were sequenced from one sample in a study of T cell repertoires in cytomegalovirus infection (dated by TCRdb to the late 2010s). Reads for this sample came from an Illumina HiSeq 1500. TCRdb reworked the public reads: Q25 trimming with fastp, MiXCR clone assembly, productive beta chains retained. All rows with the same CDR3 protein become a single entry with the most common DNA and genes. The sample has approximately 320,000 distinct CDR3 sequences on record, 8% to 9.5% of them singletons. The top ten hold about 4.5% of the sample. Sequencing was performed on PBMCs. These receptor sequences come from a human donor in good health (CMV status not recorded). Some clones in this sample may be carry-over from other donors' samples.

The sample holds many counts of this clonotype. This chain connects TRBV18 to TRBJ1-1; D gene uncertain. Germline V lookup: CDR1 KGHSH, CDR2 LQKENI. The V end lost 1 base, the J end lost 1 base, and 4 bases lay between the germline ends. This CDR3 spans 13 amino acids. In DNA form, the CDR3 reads TGTGCCAGCTCACCACAGAAGAACACTGAAGCTTTCTTT. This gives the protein CASSPQKNTEAFF. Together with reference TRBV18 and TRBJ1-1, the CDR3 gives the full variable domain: NAGVMQNPRHLVRRRGQEARLRCSPMKGHSHVYWYRQLPEEGLKFMVYLQKENIIDESGMPKERFSAEFPKEGPSILRIQQVVRGDSAAYFCASSPQKNTEAFFGQGTRLTVV.

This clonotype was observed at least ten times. In DNA form, the CDR3 reads TGTGCCAGCAGCCCGGACAGCAATCAGCCCCAGCATTTT. Translated: CASSPDSNQPQHF. The chain carries TRBV7-8 and TRBJ1-5; D unresolved. The CDR3 runs 13 residues. Germline CDR1 is SGHVS and CDR2 is FQNEAQ. Trimming took off 5 bases at V and 1 base at J, with 6 bases between the two ends.

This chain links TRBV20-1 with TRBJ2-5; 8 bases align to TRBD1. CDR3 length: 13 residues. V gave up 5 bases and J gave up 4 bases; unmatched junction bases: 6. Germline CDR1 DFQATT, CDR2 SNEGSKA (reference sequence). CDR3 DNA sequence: TGCAGTGCTGGGGGACAGGTCGGAGAGACCCAGTACTTC. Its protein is CSAGGQVGETQYF.

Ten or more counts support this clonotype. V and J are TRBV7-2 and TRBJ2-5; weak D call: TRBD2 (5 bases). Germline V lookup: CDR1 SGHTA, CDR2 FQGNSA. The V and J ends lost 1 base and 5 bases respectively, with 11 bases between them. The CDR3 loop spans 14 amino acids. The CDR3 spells CASSLVGRAETQYF. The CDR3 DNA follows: TGTGCCAGCAGCTTAGTTGGGAGAGCGGAGACCCAGTACTTC. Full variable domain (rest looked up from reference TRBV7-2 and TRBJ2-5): GAGVSQSPSNKVTEKGKDVELRCDPISGHTALYWYRQSLGQGLEFLIYFQGNSAPDKSGLPSDRFSAERTGGSVSTLTIQRTQQEDSAVYLCASSLVGRAETQYFGPGTRLLVL.

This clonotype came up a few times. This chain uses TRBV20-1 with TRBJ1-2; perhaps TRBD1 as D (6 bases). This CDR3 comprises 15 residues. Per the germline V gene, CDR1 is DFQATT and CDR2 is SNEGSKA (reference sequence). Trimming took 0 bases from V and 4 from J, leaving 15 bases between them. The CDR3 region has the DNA TGCAGTGCTAGAGAGCAGGGCAGGGGCGGCTATGGCTACACCTTC. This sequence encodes CSAREQGRGGYGYTF.

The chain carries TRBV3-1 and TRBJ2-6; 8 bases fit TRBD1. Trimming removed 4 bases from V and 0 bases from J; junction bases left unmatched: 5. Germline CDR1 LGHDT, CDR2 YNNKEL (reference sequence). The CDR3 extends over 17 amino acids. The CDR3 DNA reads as TGTGCCAGCAGCCCCGGACAGGGCTTCTCTGGGGCCAACGTCCTGACTTTC. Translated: CASSPGQGFSGANVLTF. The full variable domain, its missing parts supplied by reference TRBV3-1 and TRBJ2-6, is DTAVSQTPKYLVTQMGNDKSIKCEQNLGHDTMYWYKQDSKKFLKIMFSYNNKELIINETVPNRFSPKSPDKAHLNLHINSLELGDSAVYFCASSPGQGFSGANVLTFGAGSRLTVL.

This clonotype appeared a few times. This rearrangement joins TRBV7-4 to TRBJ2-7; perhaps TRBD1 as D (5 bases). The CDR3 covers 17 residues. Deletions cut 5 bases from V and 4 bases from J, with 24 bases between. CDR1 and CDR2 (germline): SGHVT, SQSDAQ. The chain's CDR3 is CASSAPGFRTQNYEQYF. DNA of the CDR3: TGTGCCAGCAGCGCCCCGGGCTTCAGGACACAAAATTACGAGCAGTACTTC.

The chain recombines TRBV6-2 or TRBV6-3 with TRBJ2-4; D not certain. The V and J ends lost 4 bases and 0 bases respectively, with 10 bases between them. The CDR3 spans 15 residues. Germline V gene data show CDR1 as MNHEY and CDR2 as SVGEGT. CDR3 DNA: TGTGCCAGCAGTTTATTCTCAGTAGCCAAAAACATTCAGTACTTC. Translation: CASSLFSVAKNIQYF.

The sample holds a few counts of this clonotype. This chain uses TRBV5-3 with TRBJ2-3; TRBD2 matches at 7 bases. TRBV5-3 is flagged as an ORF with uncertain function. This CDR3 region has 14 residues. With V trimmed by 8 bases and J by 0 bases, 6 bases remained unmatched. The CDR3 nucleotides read TGTGCCAGCAGCGGGACTATAAGCACAGATACGCAGTATTTT. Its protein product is CASSGTISTDTQYF.

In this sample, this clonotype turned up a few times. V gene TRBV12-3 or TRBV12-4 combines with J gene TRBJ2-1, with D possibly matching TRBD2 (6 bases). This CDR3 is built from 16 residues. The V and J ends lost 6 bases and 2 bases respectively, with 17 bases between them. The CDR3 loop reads CASSLTRFGAYNEQFF. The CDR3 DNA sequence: TGTGCCAGCAGCCTGACTAGATTTGGGGCCTACAATGAGCAGTTCTTC.

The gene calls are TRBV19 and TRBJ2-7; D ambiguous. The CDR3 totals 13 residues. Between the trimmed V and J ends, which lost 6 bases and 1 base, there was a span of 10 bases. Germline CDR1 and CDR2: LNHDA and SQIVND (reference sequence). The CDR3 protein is CASSLHRSYEQYF. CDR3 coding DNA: TGTGCCAGTAGCCTACACCGTTCCTACGAGCAGTACTTC.

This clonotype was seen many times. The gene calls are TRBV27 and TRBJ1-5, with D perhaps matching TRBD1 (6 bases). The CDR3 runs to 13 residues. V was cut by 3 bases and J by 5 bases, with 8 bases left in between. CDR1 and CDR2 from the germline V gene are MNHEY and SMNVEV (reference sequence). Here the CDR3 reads CASSFGGHQPQHF. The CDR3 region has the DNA TGTGCCAGCAGTTTCGGGGGGCATCAGCCCCAGCATTTT.

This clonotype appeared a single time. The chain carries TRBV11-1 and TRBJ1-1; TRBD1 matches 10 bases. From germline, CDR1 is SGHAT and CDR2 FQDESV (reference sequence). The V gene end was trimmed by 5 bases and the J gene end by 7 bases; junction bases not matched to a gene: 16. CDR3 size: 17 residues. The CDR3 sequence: CASSRRIKDRGIVEAFF. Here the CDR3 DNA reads TGTGCCAGCAGCCGACGAATAAAGGACAGGGGGATTGTTGAAGCTTTCTTT. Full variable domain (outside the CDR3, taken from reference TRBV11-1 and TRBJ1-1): EAEVAQSPRYKITEKSQAVAFWCDPISGHATLYWYRQILGQGPELLVQFQDESVVDDSQLPKDRFSAERLKGVDSTLKIQPAELGDSAMYLCASSRRIKDRGIVEAFFGQGTRLTVV.

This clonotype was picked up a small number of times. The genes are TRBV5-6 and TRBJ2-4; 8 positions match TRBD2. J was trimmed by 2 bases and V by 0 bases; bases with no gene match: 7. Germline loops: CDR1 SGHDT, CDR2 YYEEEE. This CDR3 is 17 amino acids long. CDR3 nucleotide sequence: TGTGCCAGCAGCTTGGTGGGCGGGAGGACCTCCAAAAACATTCAGTACTTC. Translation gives CASSLVGGRTSKNIQYF. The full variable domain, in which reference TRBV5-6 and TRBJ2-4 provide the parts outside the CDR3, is DAGVTQSPTHLIKTRGQQVTLRCSPKSGHDTVSWYQQALGQGPQFIFQYYEEEERQRGNFPDRFSGHQFPNYSSELNVNALLLGDSALYLCASSLVGGRTSKNIQYFGAGTRLSVL.

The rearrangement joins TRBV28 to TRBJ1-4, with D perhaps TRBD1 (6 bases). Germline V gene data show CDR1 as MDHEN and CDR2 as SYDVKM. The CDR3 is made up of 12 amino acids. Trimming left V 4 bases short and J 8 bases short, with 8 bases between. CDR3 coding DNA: TGTGCCAGCAGTTCCCAGGGGGAAAAACTGTTTTTT. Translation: CASSSQGEKLFF.

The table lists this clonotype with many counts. CDR3 nucleotide sequence: TGTGCCAGCAGAGTCCAGGACAGGTCACAATGTGAGCAGTTCTTC. This codes for CASRVQDRSQCEQFF. The rearrangement uses TRBV7-4 and TRBJ2-1; 7 bases fit TRBD1. V lost 6 bases, J lost 9 bases, and 14 bases stayed unmatched. Germline CDR1 reads SGHVT; CDR2 reads SQSDAQ. This CDR3 is built from 15 residues. The full variable domain, with the rest looked up from reference TRBV7-4 and TRBJ2-1, is GAGVSQSPRYKVAKRGRDVALRCDSISGHVTLYWYRQTLGQGSEVLTYSQSDAQRDKSGRPSGRFSAERPERSVSTLKIQRTEQGDSAVYLCASRVQDRSQCEQFFGPGTRLTVL.

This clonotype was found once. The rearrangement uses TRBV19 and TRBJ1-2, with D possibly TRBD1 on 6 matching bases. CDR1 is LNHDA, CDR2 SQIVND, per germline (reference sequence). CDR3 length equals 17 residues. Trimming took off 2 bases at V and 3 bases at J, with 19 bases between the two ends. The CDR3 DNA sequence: TGTGCCAGTAGTATAATTCTAAAAACAGGGTTATACTATGGCTACACCTTC. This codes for CASSIILKTGLYYGYTF. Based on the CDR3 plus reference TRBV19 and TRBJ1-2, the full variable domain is DGGITQSPKYLFRKEGQNVTLSCEQNLNHDAMYWYRQDPGQGLRLIYYSQIVNDFQKGDIAEGYSVSREKKESFPLTVTSAQKNPTAFYLCASSIILKTGLYYGYTFGSGTRLTVV.

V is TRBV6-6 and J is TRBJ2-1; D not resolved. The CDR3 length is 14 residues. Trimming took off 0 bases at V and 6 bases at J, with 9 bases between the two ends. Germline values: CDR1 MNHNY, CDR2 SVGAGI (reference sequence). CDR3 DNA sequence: TGTGCCAGCAGTTACTCCTATGGTAGCAATGAGCAGTTCTTC. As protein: CASSYSYGSNEQFF.

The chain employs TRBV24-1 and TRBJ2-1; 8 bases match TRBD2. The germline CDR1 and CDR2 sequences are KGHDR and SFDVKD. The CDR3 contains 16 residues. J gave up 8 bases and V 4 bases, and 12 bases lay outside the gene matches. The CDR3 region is CATSDTASGFADEQFF. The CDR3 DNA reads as TGTGCCACCAGTGACACCGCTAGCGGGTTTGCCGATGAGCAGTTCTTC.

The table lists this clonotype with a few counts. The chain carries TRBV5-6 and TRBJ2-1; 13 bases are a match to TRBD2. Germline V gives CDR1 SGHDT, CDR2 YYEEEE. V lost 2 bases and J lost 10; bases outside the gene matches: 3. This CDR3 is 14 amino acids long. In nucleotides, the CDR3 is TGTGCCAGCAGCTTCGGGACTAGCGGGGTGGAGCAGTTCTTC. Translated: CASSFGTSGVEQFF. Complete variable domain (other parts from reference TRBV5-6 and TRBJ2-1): DAGVTQSPTHLIKTRGQQVTLRCSPKSGHDTVSWYQQALGQGPQFIFQYYEEEERQRGNFPDRFSGHQFPNYSSELNVNALLLGDSALYLCASSFGTSGVEQFFGPGTRLTVL.

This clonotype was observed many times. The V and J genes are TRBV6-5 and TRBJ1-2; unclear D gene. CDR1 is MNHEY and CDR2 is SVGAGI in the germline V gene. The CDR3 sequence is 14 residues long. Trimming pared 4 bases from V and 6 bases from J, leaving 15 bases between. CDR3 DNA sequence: TGTGCCAGCAGTTTTACCGCGGGTGGAGATGGCTACACCTTC. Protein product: CASSFTAGGDGYTF.

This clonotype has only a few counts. The CDR3 protein is CSARLGSGGGPTQYF. Here the CDR3 DNA reads TGCAGTGCTAGACTTGGTTCTGGCGGGGGGCCTACGCAGTATTTT. The V and J genes are TRBV20-1 and TRBJ2-3; 8 bases align to TRBD2. This CDR3 spans 15 amino acids. Looked up from germline, CDR1 is DFQATT and CDR2 is SNEGSKA (reference sequence). After removal of 2 bases from V and 8 bases from J, the junction contained 12 bases not matched to a gene.

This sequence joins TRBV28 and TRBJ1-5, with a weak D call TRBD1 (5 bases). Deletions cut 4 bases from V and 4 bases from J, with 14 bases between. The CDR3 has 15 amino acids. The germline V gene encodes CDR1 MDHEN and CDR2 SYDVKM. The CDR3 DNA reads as TGTGCCAGCAGTTGGAGGGGCGAAGGGAATCAGCCCCAGCATTTT. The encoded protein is CASSWRGEGNQPQHF.

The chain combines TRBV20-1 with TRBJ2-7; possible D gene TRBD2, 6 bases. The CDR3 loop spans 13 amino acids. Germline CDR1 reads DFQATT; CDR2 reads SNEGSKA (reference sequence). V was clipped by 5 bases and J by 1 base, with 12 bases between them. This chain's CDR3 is CSAPGTPSYEQYF. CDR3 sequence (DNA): TGCAGTGCTCCCGGGACTCCTTCCTACGAGCAGTACTTC.

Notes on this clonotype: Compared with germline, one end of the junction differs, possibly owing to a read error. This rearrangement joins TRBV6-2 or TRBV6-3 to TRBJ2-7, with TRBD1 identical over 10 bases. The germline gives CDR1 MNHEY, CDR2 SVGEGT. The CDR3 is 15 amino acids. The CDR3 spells CGSSHSGTGVDEQYF. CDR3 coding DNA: TGTGGCAGCAGTCACTCCGGGACAGGGGTGGACGAGCAGTACTTC.

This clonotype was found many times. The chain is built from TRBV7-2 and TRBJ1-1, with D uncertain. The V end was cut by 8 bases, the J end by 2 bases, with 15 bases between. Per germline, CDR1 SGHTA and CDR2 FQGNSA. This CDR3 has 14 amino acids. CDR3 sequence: CASAYPPGNTEAFF. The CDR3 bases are TGTGCCAGCGCCTATCCCCCAGGAAACACTGAAGCTTTCTTT.

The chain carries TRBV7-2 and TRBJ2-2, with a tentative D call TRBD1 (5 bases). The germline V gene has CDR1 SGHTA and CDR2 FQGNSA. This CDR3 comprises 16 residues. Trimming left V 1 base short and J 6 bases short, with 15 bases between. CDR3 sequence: CASSLVRAGKAGELFF. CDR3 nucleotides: TGTGCCAGCAGCTTAGTTCGGGCAGGGAAGGCCGGGGAGCTGTTTTTT.

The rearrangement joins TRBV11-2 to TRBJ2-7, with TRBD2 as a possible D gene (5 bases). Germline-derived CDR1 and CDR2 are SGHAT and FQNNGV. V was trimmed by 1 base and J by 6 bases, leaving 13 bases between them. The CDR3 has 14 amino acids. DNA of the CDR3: TGTGCCAGCAGCTTAGTGCTAGGGAGAGGCGAGCAGTACTTC. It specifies CASSLVLGRGEQYF.